This paragraph reports one T cell receptor (beta chain). The CDR3 runs to 14 residues. The germline gives CDR1 SNHLY, CDR2 FYNNEI. V lost 3 bases, J lost 2 bases, and 9 bases lay in between. The data were taken from a study of shared clonotypes between healthy human individuals. Clones were sequenced by immunoSEQ multiplex PCR, and TCRdb holds only the in-frame ones, with some missing. Of roughly 1,000,000 clones listed, roughly 74% are singletons. The V gene is TRBV2, the J gene TRBJ2-3; unclear D gene. This clonotype was obtained from a man younger than 30 in good health. Some clones in this sample may be carry-over from other donors' samples. Sequencing input: memory CD4+ T cells from PBMCs. Subset specified: CD45RA-negative fraction. This chain's CDR3 is CASSDGAFTDTQYF. The CDR3 region has the DNA TGTGCCAGCAGTGACGGAGCATTCACAGATACGCAGTATTTT.